This T cell receptor beta chain was retrieved from a study of T cell responses to AZD1222 COVID-19 vaccine. The junction had 5 bases not matched to a gene; V was cut back by 4 bases and J by 7 bases. There are 13 residues in the CDR3. Germline values: CDR1 MNHEY, CDR2 SVGEGT. Repertoires were generated with immunoSEQ multiplex PCR, while TCRdb's copy carries only in-frame clones and drops some. The sample records tens of thousands of clones, approximately 83% being singletons. The gene calls are TRBV6-2 or TRBV6-3 and TRBJ1-1, with 8 bases fitting TRBD1. This sequence originates from an adult in good health. The material sequenced was peripheral blood, taken on day 0 of AZD1222 vaccination. The CDR3 sequence is CASSSGDRYEAFF. CDR3 nucleotide sequence: TGTGCCAGCAGTTCCGGGGACAGGTATGAAGCTTTCTTT.